The rows below give T cell receptor beta chains drawn from one sample of a study of blood T cell repertoires in COVID-19. Clones were read by immunoSEQ multiplex PCR, and TCRdb kept only the in-frame ones, dropping some. Among some 40,000 clones listed, 80% to 95% were seen once. Sequenced: peripheral blood. These receptors came from a man in his forties or fifties with active COVID-19. CDR3s leave out the opening cysteine and the closing phenylalanine or tryptophan. The order of the fields is clone size, J gene, V gene, CDR3 protein. Expanded clones get a size class; other rows say once, few or many, or leave the size out.

NA,TRBJ2-1,TRBV12-3/TRBV12-4,ASSFSVDEQF
NA,TRBJ2-2,TRBV2,ASSSHRGPTGELF
NA,TRBJ2-6,TRBV2,ASSAPPLSGYPLSGANVLT
NA,TRBJ2-1,TRBV12-3/TRBV12-4,ASSLGTPNEQF
NA,TRBJ1-2,TRBV29-1,SVIEPGRTGNYGYT
NA,TRBJ2-1,TRBV11-2,ASRQASGLGYNEQF
NA,TRBJ1-1,TRBV30,AWDAGVEAF
NA,TRBJ1-1,TRBV5-1,ASSFGQGFTEAF
NA,TRBJ1-4,TRBV2,ASSVTGHNEKLF
NA,TRBJ2-1,TRBV14,ASRNRGGEQF
NA,TRBJ1-5,TRBV5-6,ASSHQGINQPQH
once,TRBJ2-3,TRBV19,ASKAGGYLTDTQY
NA,TRBJ1-2,TRBV7-8,ASSLFGRGYT
NA,TRBJ2-2,TRBV4-3,ASSQTQRGANTGELF
NA,TRBJ1-3,TRBV6-5,ASTGAGVDGNTIY
NA,TRBJ1-1,TRBV3-1/TRBV3-2,ASSQPPRNGAF
few,TRBJ1-1,TRBV21-1,ASSKGAVKGAAF
NA,TRBJ2-3,TRBV5-1,ASSLAGLAGGADTQY
NA,TRBJ2-7,TRBV5-1,ASSLGVPHEQY
NA,TRBJ1-1,TRBV6-5,ATQGSFGTEAF
NA,TRBJ1-1,TRBV10-3,AIRVLPDRDTEAF
once,TRBJ2-3,TRBV29-1,SGRTSGSTDTQY
NA,TRBJ1-1,TRBV5-1,ASSSATARGEAF
NA,TRBJ2-7,TRBV7-9,ASSLEEAPYEQY
NA,TRBJ1-2,TRBV20-1,SASEGGWGYT
NA,TRBJ2-3,TRBV6-5,ASSPGVWDTQY
NA,TRBJ1-4,TRBV7-8,ASSFRQIATNEKLF
NA,TRBJ1-2,TRBV7-2,ASSGRTGINYGYT
NA,TRBJ2-7,TRBV7-3,ASSPFAGVGYEQY
NA,TRBJ1-2,TRBV4-2,ASSQDLILNYGYT